This TCR beta chain stems from a study of blood T cell repertoires in COVID-19 (dated by TCRdb to the early 2020s). With regard to the full study: The collaborator samples originated in the United States, Italy and Spain and spanned the acute and convalescent phases of COVID-19. The material from the prospective study consisted of cDNA or gDNA derived from T cells, B-cell-depleted T cells, or PBMCs. The dataset comprised deeply sampled blood TCRbeta repertoires from subjects exposed to, actively infected with, or recovered from COVID-19. The repertoires were made available in a free public database intended to serve as a resource for research on the immune response to SARS-CoV-2. The samples were drawn from two sources: the first 160 participants of the ongoing ImmuneRACE study, and 1,000 to 1,500 subjects contributed by 6 global collaborators. Nearly every sample came with metadata listing a de-identified subject ID, COVID-19 status, age in years and sex. Where available, HLA class I and class II types were taken from metadata supplied by the sample provider and were not determined by assay-based typing.

TCRbeta CDR3 regions were amplified from genomic DNA using the immunoSEQ Assay, a bias-controlled multiplex PCR. The paper's processing steps were these. Within the assay, amplification of reference gene primers was used to estimate how many nucleated cells each sample contained. To quantify the absolute abundance of each unique TCRbeta CDR3 rearrangement, sequence reads were collapsed and filtered. For each sample, productive Simpson clonality was calculated as the square root of Simpson's diversity index over productive rearrangements. The immuneACCESS repertoire file appears here via TCRdb, limited to in-frame rearrangements. These files lack a portion of the clones; in checked studies, under half of the deficit traces to unresolved V genes, and the cause of the others is not known. The V and J calls and clone size are taken from that table; D and trimming were inferred from the DNA. In all, the sample holds about 46,000 clones, and approximately 80% of those were seen once. Together, the top ten hold approximately 8.2% of the sample.

About this clone itself: No cognate antigen has been identified for it. No base quality information exists; no much larger clone differs at one position.

What the authors observed across the whole study: How much clinical and demographic metadata was included differed by source and by participant, and the metadata was provided uncurated.

Each collaborating institution followed its own protocols to collect whole blood in K2EDTA tubes. For TCRbeta analysis, collaborators shipped samples in one of three forms: frozen whole blood, isolated PBMCs, or DNA extracted from either of those sample types. V is cut by 0 bases and J by 6 bases, and the space between the germline ends is 20 bases. For CDR1 and CDR2, the germline V gene (reference sequence) lists LNHNV and YYDKDF. The CDR3 covers 17 residues, taking in both the cysteine and the phenylalanine. Solely the CDR3 DNA is kept, with 51 bases framed from the first base. This TCR came from a man in his 60s with acute or convalescent COVID-19. The sequencing input was peripheral blood. This chain is built from TRBV15 and TRBJ1-2; the D gene assignment is ambiguous. The nucleotide sequence reads as follows: TGTGCCACCAGCAGAGATCGTATGCCGGGTATGAGGAATGGCTACACCTTC. Its protein reads: CATSRDRMPGMRNGYTF. Beyond the CDR3, the reference TRBV15 and TRBJ1-2 genes provide the residues; the full variable domain reads: DAMVIQNPRYQVTQFGKPVTLSCSQTLNHNVMYWYQQKSSQAPKLLFHYYDKDFNNEADTPDNFQSRRPNTSFCFLDIRSPGLGDTAMYLCATSRDRMPGMRNGYTFGSGTRLTVV.